This TCR beta chain emerged from a study of T cells after posttransplantation cyclophosphamide. Whole-study findings and limits: Later blood repertoires were often dominated by clones from the donor CD8+ memory compartment. Blood and skin or GI T cell repertoires showed limited TRB overlap.

V was pared by 5 bases and J by 1 base, with 7 bases between. Germline V gene lookup returns CDR1 SGHTA and CDR2 FQGNSA. This CDR3 spans 13 amino acids. Comments on this clone: The antigen is undetermined.

TCRdb keeps only in-frame clones here, not all; method: immunoSEQ multiplex PCR. The data contain about 7,300 clones, about 90% of them seen just once; the ten biggest clones take up 3.5% to 4%. The chain recombines TRBV7-2 with TRBJ2-3; D call uncertain. The sequence came from a woman between 45 and 65 years old in good health and a related stem cell transplant donor. Sequenced: CD4+ T cells sorted from blood. In nucleotides, the CDR3 is TGTGCCAGCAGCCGCGGTGGCACAGATACGCAGTATTTT. It yields the protein CASSRGGTDTQYF. The full variable domain, with the rest looked up from reference TRBV7-2 and TRBJ2-3, is GAGVSQSPSNKVTEKGKDVELRCDPISGHTALYWYRQSLGQGLEFLIYFQGNSAPDKSGLPSDRFSAERTGGSVSTLTIQRTQQEDSAVYLCASSRGGTDTQYFGPGTRLTVL.